The 29 T cell receptor beta chains given below trace back to one sample, sequenced in a study of blood T cells in healthy people across ages. PCR was performed a second time for roughly 6 to 12 cycles using a sample-barcoded 5' primer and a J-beta primer mix. A single record per CDR3 protein comes from TCRdb applying MiXCR to the 5' RACE reads. The repertoire holds 650,000 to 1,000,000 distinct CDR3 sequences, with 36% as singletons. Input material: blood. The receptors originated from a man aged 18 to 30 in good health.

As to this clonotype: This could be a read error, since a much larger clone is one nucleotide away. This chain connects TRBV7-2 to TRBJ2-7; the D gene is possibly TRBD1 (6 bases). Trimming took 2 bases from V and 10 from J, leaving 24 bases between them. From germline, CDR1 is SGHTA and CDR2 FQGNSA. The CDR3 has 16 amino acids. Written as DNA, the CDR3 is TGTGCCAGCAGCTTATTCTGGCAGGGGAAGGGTGAGGCCCAGTACTTC. It yields the protein CASSLFWQGKGEAQYF.

This clonotype appeared many times. The CDR3 nucleotides are TGTGCCAGCAGCACCGGGACAGCGAACACTGAAGCTTTCTTT. It codes for CASSTGTANTEAFF. V and J are TRBV9 and TRBJ1-1, with 7 bases lining up with TRBD1. V dropped 4 bases and J dropped 1; count of bases not matched to a gene: 4. CDR1 and CDR2 (germline): SGDLS, YYNGEE. The CDR3 sequence is 14 residues long.

V and J are TRBV5-5 and TRBJ1-6; no clear D gene. From germline, CDR1 is SGHKS and CDR2 YYEKEE (reference sequence). This CDR3 region has 14 residues. V was clipped by 6 bases and J by 6 bases, with 13 bases between them. The CDR3 DNA follows: TGTGCCAGCAATCTGGCGGCCTCTAATTCACCCCTCCACTTT. Translation gives CASNLAASNSPLHF.

V and J are TRBV7-9 and TRBJ1-1, with unresolved D. The CDR3 has 14 amino acids. The germline V and J ends were trimmed by 3 bases and 2 bases, with 10 bases remaining between them. Germline loops: CDR1 SEHNR, CDR2 FQNEAQ (reference sequence). The CDR3 bases are TGTGCCAGCAGCTTTATTAACCCTAACACTGAAGCTTTCTTT. Its translation is CASSFINPNTEAFF.

The chain has TRBV6-1 and TRBJ2-3; 14 bases agree with TRBD2. This CDR3 is 14 amino acids long. The ends lost 6 bases at V and 4 bases at J; junction bases unmatched: 0. Germline CDR1 is MNHNS and CDR2 is SASEGT. CDR3 region: CASRTSGGADTQYF. The CDR3, as DNA: TGTGCCAGCAGGACTAGCGGGGGGGCAGATACGCAGTATTTT.

As to this clonotype: This may be a read error: a much more frequent sequence differs by one nucleotide. The CDR3 nucleotides are TGTGCCAGCAGCTTATTAAGCGGGGGGCCGCACCAGTTCTTC. Translating it yields CASSLLSGGPHQFF. V and J are TRBV7-9 and TRBJ2-1, with 9 bases that match TRBD2. The CDR3 length is 14 residues. Germline CDR1 reads SEHNR; CDR2 reads FQNEAQ (reference sequence). Losses at the gene ends were 2 bases for V and 13 bases for J; bases not matched to a gene: 9.

J is TRBJ1-2 and V is TRBV6-5; no definite D call. Trimming stripped 2 bases from V and 6 bases from J, with 10 bases between. This CDR3 has 13 amino acids. CDR1 is MNHEY, CDR2 SVGAGI, per germline. CDR3 protein: CASSYAQEDGYTF. The CDR3 coding sequence is TGTGCCAGCAGTTACGCCCAAGAGGATGGCTACACCTTC.

Comments on this clonotype: An end of the junction differs from the germline gene, which may be a read error. The gene calls are TRBV12-3 or TRBV12-4 and TRBJ2-5; 8 bases are shared with TRBD2. The CDR3 totals 14 residues. The CDR3 reads CASSFAGGEETRYF. As DNA, the CDR3 is TGTGCCAGCAGTTTCGCGGGGGGTGAAGAGACCCGGTACTTC.

CDR3 sequence (DNA): TGTGCCAGCAGCCTCGCAGGGGAAACAACTGAAGCTTTCTTT. Translating gives CASSLAGETTEAFF. The chain uses TRBV7-2 and TRBJ1-1; D possibly corresponds to TRBD1 (6 bases). Germline V gene data show CDR1 as SGHTA and CDR2 as FQGNSA. Trimming stripped 5 bases from V and 5 bases from J, with 15 bases between. This CDR3 is built from 14 residues.

This clonotype showed up just a few times. The rearrangement joins TRBV20-1 to TRBJ1-1, with 8 bases identical to TRBD1. Germline trimming cut 0 bases from V and 6 bases from J; bases unmatched to any gene: 6. Germline assignment: CDR1 DFQATT and CDR2 SNEGSKA (reference sequence). The CDR3 is made up of 14 amino acids. CDR3 in DNA: TGCAGTGCTAGAGAGCCAGGACAGGGTGCTGAAGCTTTCTTT. The encoded protein is CSAREPGQGAEAFF.

V usage is TRBV24-1 and J usage is TRBJ2-1; TRBD2 aligns across 7 bases. Trimming took 3 bases from V and 10 from J; bases not matched to a gene: 5. The CDR3 totals 13 residues. CDR1 and CDR2 (germline): KGHDR, SFDVKD. The CDR3 DNA reads as TGTGCCACCAGTGATACCGGACTAGGAGAGCAGTTCTTC. This gives the protein CATSDTGLGEQFF.

The V gene is TRBV27, the J gene TRBJ1-2, with 7 bases aligning to TRBD1. V lost 6 bases, J lost 8 bases, and 6 bases stayed unmatched. Germline values: CDR1 MNHEY, CDR2 SMNVEV (reference sequence). This CDR3 comprises 12 residues. Written as DNA, the CDR3 is TGTGCCAGCAGGTTGGACAGGCGGGGCTACACCTTC. It yields the protein CASRLDRRGYTF.

This clonotype was seen many times. This chain uses TRBV7-3 with TRBJ2-1, with no clear D. The CDR3 covers 12 residues. V lost 0 bases, J lost 6 bases, and 3 bases lay in between. Germline V lookup: CDR1 SGHTA, CDR2 FQGTGA. CDR3 bases: TGTGCCAGCAGCTTAACGGGCAATGAGCAGTTCTTC. This gives the protein CASSLTGNEQFF.

V gene TRBV18 combines with J gene TRBJ1-1; possible D gene TRBD1, 6 bases. Germline CDR1 and CDR2: KGHSH and LQKENI. V shed 3 bases and J shed 5 bases, with 16 bases lying between them. CDR3 length: 15 amino acids. CDR3 in amino acids: CASSPTGAGRTEAFF. CDR3 DNA: TGTGCCAGCTCACCCACGGGGGCCGGCAGGACTGAAGCTTTCTTT. The full variable domain, completed using reference TRBV18 and TRBJ1-1, is NAGVMQNPRHLVRRRGQEARLRCSPMKGHSHVYWYRQLPEEGLKFMVYLQKENIIDESGMPKERFSAEFPKEGPSILRIQQVVRGDSAAYFCASSPTGAGRTEAFFGQGTRLTVV.

This clonotype was recorded a few times. This chain links TRBV12-3 or TRBV12-4 with TRBJ1-6; D gene ambiguous. V was clipped by 4 bases and J by 5 bases, with 9 bases between them. The CDR3 consists of 14 residues. Here the CDR3 reads CASSSGVDNSPLHF. In DNA form, the CDR3 reads TGTGCCAGCAGTTCGGGTGTGGATAATTCACCCCTCCACTTT.

This clonotype was recorded a few times. The chain couples TRBV20-1 to TRBJ1-1, with a tentative D call TRBD1 (6 bases). The germline CDR1 and CDR2 sequences are DFQATT and SNEGSKA (reference sequence). This CDR3 has 14 residues. Trimming took 6 bases from V and 1 from J, leaving 15 bases between them. CDR3 nucleotides: TGCAGTGCCCTAGAGGGACACTCGAACACTGAAGCTTTCTTT. Encoded protein: CSALEGHSNTEAFF.

Many counts were recorded for this clonotype. V and J are TRBV20-1 and TRBJ1-5; tentatively, D is TRBD1 (5 bases). V lost 4 bases to trimming and J lost 0 bases, with 13 bases between them. The CDR3 has 15 amino acids. Germline V gene lookup returns CDR1 DFQATT and CDR2 SNEGSKA (reference sequence). The CDR3 DNA is TGCAGTGCTACAGCGGGGCAGATTAGCAATCAGCCCCAGCATTTT. It encodes CSATAGQISNQPQHF.

This clonotype has only a few counts. This chain joins TRBV5-5 and TRBJ2-5; a possible D gene is TRBD2 (6 bases). Trimming took off 4 bases at V and 2 bases at J, with 21 bases between the two ends. Germline V gene lookup returns CDR1 SGHKS and CDR2 YYEKEE (reference sequence). The CDR3 has 17 amino acids. The CDR3 DNA reads TGTGCCAGCAGCCCAACGGTGGCGGGGATTCAACAAGAGACCCAGTACTTC. Translating it yields CASSPTVAGIQQETQYF. Supplemented by reference TRBV5-5 and TRBJ2-5, the full variable domain reads DAGVTQSPTHLIKTRGQQVTLRCSPISGHKSVSWYQQVLGQGPQFIFQYYEKEERGRGNFPDRFSARQFPNYSSELNVNALLLGDSALYLCASSPTVAGIQQETQYFGPGTRLLVL.

This chain links TRBV7-6 with TRBJ2-3; 9 nucleotides align to TRBD2. Germline V gene data show CDR1 as SGHVS and CDR2 as FNYEAQ. V was clipped by 5 bases and J by 4 bases; unmatched bases: 7. The length of the CDR3 is 15 residues. The CDR3 loop is CASSPRTSVSDTQYF. In nucleotides, the CDR3 is TGTGCCAGCAGCCCAAGGACTAGCGTTTCAGATACGCAGTATTTT.

The gene calls are TRBV14 and TRBJ1-1; D is unresolved. Trimming cost V 0 bases and J 4 bases, with 6 bases left between them. Per germline, CDR1 SGHDN and CDR2 FVKESK. The CDR3 sequence is 13 residues long. CDR3 bases: TGTGCCAGCAGCCAAGATTTCCCCACTGAAGCTTTCTTT. Its translation: CASSQDFPTEAFF.

On this clonotype: One base away lies a much larger clone, so this may be a sequencing read error. The chain combines TRBV20-1 with TRBJ2-7; 7 positions agree with TRBD2. After removal of 6 bases from V and 3 bases from J, the junction contained 14 bases not matched to a gene. The V gene's germline CDR1 is DFQATT and CDR2 SNEGSKA (reference sequence). The CDR3 has 15 residues. The CDR3 spells CSAISLRGSSYEQYF. CDR3 nucleotides: TGCAGTGCCATCTCCCTGCGGGGGAGCAGCTACGAGCAGTACTTC.

This clonotype was counted a few times. The chain employs TRBV10-3 and TRBJ2-3, with TRBD1 matching over 12 bases. V trimming: 6 bases; J trimming: 5 bases; junction bases outside the gene matches: 3. This CDR3 is 14 amino acids long. The germline V gene encodes CDR1 ENHRY and CDR2 SYGVKD. The CDR3 reads CAISGTGGEDTQYF. CDR3 nucleotide sequence: TGTGCCATCAGCGGGACAGGGGGCGAAGATACGCAGTATTTT.

This clonotype occurred many times. In DNA, the CDR3 is TGTGCCAGCAGCCCGGGACAGGGGCAAAACTATGGCTACACCTTC. It translates to CASSPGQGQNYGYTF. This chain uses TRBV12-3 or TRBV12-4 with TRBJ1-2, with TRBD1 identical over 10 bases. The CDR3 covers 15 residues. V was clipped by 6 bases and J by 2 bases; unmatched bases: 6.

This clonotype was seen only a few times. The chain uses TRBV4-3 and TRBJ2-3; unclear D gene. Trimming pared 4 bases from V and 5 bases from J, leaving 16 bases between. This CDR3 spans 15 amino acids. Germline-derived CDR1 and CDR2 are LGHNA and YSLEER. The CDR3 DNA reads as TGCGCCAGCAGCCTCGGAGCAGAGGTACAAGATACGCAGTATTTT. Its protein is CASSLGAEVQDTQYF.

The chain links TRBV12-3 or TRBV12-4 to TRBJ2-3, with 9 nucleotides matching TRBD2. This CDR3 contains 15 residues. V lost 8 bases and J lost 2; bases outside the gene matches: 8. DNA for the CDR3: TGTGCCAGCGCCTTAGCGGGGGACATCACAGATACGCAGTATTTT. Encoded protein: CASALAGDITDTQYF.

This clonotype occurred a few times. The CDR3 is CASSRRDTLGYTF. The CDR3 DNA reads TGTGCCAGCAGTCGACGGGACACCCTAGGCTACACCTTC. The chain links TRBV27 to TRBJ1-2; possibly TRBD1 for D (6 bases). CDR1 and CDR2 (germline): MNHEY, SMNVEV (reference sequence). Deletions cut 5 bases from V and 8 bases from J, with 15 bases between. CDR3 length equals 13 residues.

A few counts support this clonotype. This chain joins TRBV5-1 and TRBJ2-7, with 9 nucleotides matching TRBD1. CDR3 length equals 16 residues. Germline CDR1 SGHRS, CDR2 YFSETQ. The J segment lost 3 bases and the V segment lost 0 bases, leaving 7 bases of the junction unmatched. CDR3 sequence reads: CASSLARDRVVYEQYF. The CDR3 bases are TGCGCCAGCAGCTTGGCCCGGGACAGGGTCGTCTACGAGCAGTACTTC.

The chain uses TRBV20-1 and TRBJ2-4, with a weak D call TRBD2 (5 bases). The CDR3 length is 11 residues. Per germline, CDR1 DFQATT and CDR2 SNEGSKA (reference sequence). Trimming pared 6 bases from V and 13 bases from J, leaving 16 bases between. CDR3 nucleotide sequence: TGCAGTGCGGGAGATCAGGAAGAGCAGTACTTC. Translation: CSAGDQEEQYF.

The chain couples TRBV4-3 to TRBJ1-1; 8 positions agree with TRBD1. The CDR3 covers 14 residues. Germline V lookup: CDR1 LGHNA, CDR2 YSLEER. Trimming removed 4 bases from V and 3 bases from J; junction bases left unmatched: 4. CDR3 in DNA: TGCGCCAGCAGCCCCGAGGACAGGGACACTGAAGCTTTCTTT. It specifies CASSPEDRDTEAFF.